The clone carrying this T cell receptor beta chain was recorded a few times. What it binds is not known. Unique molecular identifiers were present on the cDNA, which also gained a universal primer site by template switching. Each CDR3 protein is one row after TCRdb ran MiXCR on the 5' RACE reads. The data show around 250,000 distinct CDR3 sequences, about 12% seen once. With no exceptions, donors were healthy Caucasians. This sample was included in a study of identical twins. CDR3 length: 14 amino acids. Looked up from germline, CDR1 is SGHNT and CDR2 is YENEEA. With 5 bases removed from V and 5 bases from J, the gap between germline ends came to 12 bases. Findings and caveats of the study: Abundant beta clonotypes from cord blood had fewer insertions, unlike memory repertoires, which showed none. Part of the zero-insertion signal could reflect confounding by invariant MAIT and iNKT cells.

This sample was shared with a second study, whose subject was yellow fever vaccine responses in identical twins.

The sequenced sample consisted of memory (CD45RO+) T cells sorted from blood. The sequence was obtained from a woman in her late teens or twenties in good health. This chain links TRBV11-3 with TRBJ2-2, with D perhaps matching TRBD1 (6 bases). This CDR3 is CASSPNRDTGELFF. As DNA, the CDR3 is TGTGCCAGCAGCCCAAACAGGGATACCGGGGAGCTGTTTTTT.